This is a list of T cell receptor beta chains from one sample in a study of brain T cells in children with intractable seizures. Assay: immunoSEQ multiplex PCR; the TCRdb copy retains only in-frame clones and omits some. The data hold approximately 77,000 clones, with around 93% observed a single time. Sequencing was performed on peripheral blood, taken at surgery. These TCRs come from a boy under three years old with tuberous sclerosis and intractable seizures. Each CDR3 is given without its conserved first and last residue. Expanded clones are given a class, and other clones once, few, many or no size at all.

V: TRBV24-1; J: TRBJ2-5; size: few; CDR3: ATSTGKKETQY
V: TRBV7-8; J: TRBJ2-5; size: once; CDR3: ASSSSENGGQETQY
V: TRBV7-9; J: TRBJ2-1; size: NA; CDR3: ASSWDFSSYNEQF
V: TRBV2; J: TRBJ2-7; size: NA; CDR3: ASSELYEQY
V: TRBV15; J: TRBJ2-2; size: NA; CDR3: ATSRDRQANTGELF
V: TRBV29-1; J: TRBJ2-3; size: NA; CDR3: SVEVVDTQY
V: TRBV14; J: TRBJ2-1; size: NA; CDR3: ASSFRRSSYNEQF
V: TRBV27; J: TRBJ1-5; size: NA; CDR3: ASSFYSNQPQH
V: TRBV5-1; J: TRBJ2-2; size: NA; CDR3: ASRTQQGNTGELF
V: TRBV9; J: TRBJ1-1; size: NA; CDR3: ASSEGNTLNTEAF
V: TRBV19; J: TRBJ1-2; size: NA; CDR3: ASSEAQLGVGGALLTGGYT
V: TRBV12-3/TRBV12-4; J: TRBJ1-1; size: NA; CDR3: ASSFGMNTEAF
V: TRBV19; J: TRBJ2-3; size: NA; CDR3: ASSPHRDTDTQY
V: TRBV5-1; J: TRBJ1-1; size: NA; CDR3: ASSGQNTEAF
V: TRBV11-3; J: TRBJ1-1; size: NA; CDR3: ASSFRVTGSEAF
V: TRBV2; J: TRBJ1-1; size: NA; CDR3: ASSDGPNTEAF
V: TRBV9; J: TRBJ2-1; size: NA; CDR3: ASSVGVEQF
V: TRBV19; J: TRBJ1-1; size: NA; CDR3: ASSIRLDRGFRNTEAF
V: TRBV7-2; J: TRBJ2-2; size: NA; CDR3: ASSLVGGELF
V: TRBV30; J: TRBJ2-1; size: NA; CDR3: TTGTGPSMVEQF
V: TRBV11-2; J: TRBJ2-1; size: NA; CDR3: ASSFGTHNEQF
V: TRBV10-3; J: TRBJ2-7; size: NA; CDR3: AIRGQGGQEQY
V: TRBV7-8; J: TRBJ1-2; size: NA; CDR3: ASRRVEGQLGGYT
V: TRBV19; J: TRBJ1-2; size: NA; CDR3: ASSPWQGRNYGYT
V: TRBV3-1/TRBV3-2; J: TRBJ2-7; size: NA; CDR3: ASSQLSPGGADEQY
V: TRBV7-9; J: TRBJ1-1; size: NA; CDR3: ASSLPPGRGDGTEAF
V: TRBV6-5; J: TRBJ1-1; size: once; CDR3: ASAEQGFTEAF
V: TRBV24-1; J: TRBJ1-5; size: once; CDR3: ATSDLRDNNQPQH
V: TRBV5-6; J: TRBJ1-3; size: NA; CDR3: ASSRGGNTIY
V: TRBV5-5; J: TRBJ1-1; size: NA; CDR3: ASSLDPGRDTEAF
V: TRBV7-3; J: TRBJ2-5; size: once; CDR3: ASSPGYPWETQY
V: TRBV6-5; J: TRBJ1-5; size: NA; CDR3: ASSYTSGVDQPQH
V: TRBV5-4; J: TRBJ1-2; size: NA; CDR3: ASSTRGGYT
V: TRBV9; J: TRBJ2-1; size: NA; CDR3: ASSVEASGAYNEQF
V: TRBV21-1; J: TRBJ2-3; size: NA; CDR3: ASSKGTTDTQY
V: TRBV7-9; J: TRBJ2-7; size: NA; CDR3: ASSPALGPGSEQY
V: TRBV5-6; J: TRBJ1-2; size: NA; CDR3: ASSLGAAYGYT
V: TRBV6-5; J: TRBJ1-4; size: NA; CDR3: ASRTGGYEKLF
V: TRBV3-1/TRBV3-2; J: TRBJ2-1; size: NA; CDR3: ASSQGGQVHEQF
V: TRBV11-3; J: TRBJ2-3; size: NA; CDR3: ASSPITDTQY
V: TRBV18; J: TRBJ1-2; size: few; CDR3: ASSPLGDRGYGYT
V: TRBV25-1; J: TRBJ2-5; size: once; CDR3: ASSVTVYQETQY
V: TRBV5-4; J: TRBJ1-2; size: NA; CDR3: ASSLRTKTGVGSYGYT
V: TRBV7-3; J: TRBJ1-1; size: NA; CDR3: ASSLGGQGVAF
V: TRBV5-1; J: TRBJ2-7; size: NA; CDR3: ASSPSRTAYEQY
V: TRBV9; J: TRBJ2-1; size: NA; CDR3: ASSPRPGAGGYNEQF
V: TRBV6-4; J: TRBJ2-3; size: NA; CDR3: ASSLDSSTDTQY
V: TRBV19; J: TRBJ2-1; size: NA; CDR3: ASSTILGNEQF
V: TRBV11-1; J: TRBJ2-7; size: NA; CDR3: AFKGGYEQY
V: TRBV4-1; J: TRBJ1-4; size: NA; CDR3: ASSQDLGGPGLF
V: TRBV7-2; J: TRBJ2-5; size: NA; CDR3: ASSLAPSGGEETQY